Reported below is one T cell receptor beta chain. This sample was included in a study of blood T cell repertoires in COVID-19. Trimming removed 11 bases from V and 3 bases from J, with 19 bases in between. The length of the CDR3 is 14 residues. The V gene's germline CDR1 is LNHDA and CDR2 SQIVND (reference sequence). In the authors' methods: Cell counts per sample came from amplifying reference gene primers. TCRdb's copy holds only in-frame clones and misses some; the assay was immunoSEQ multiplex PCR. V and J calls and clone size are as listed in that table; D and trimming were resolved from the DNA. In the table there are more than 300,000 clones, more than 70% of which are singletons.

This clonotype originated in a man aged 40-55 years in a cohort exposed to, infected with or recovered from COVID-19 (not recorded which). The chain combines TRBV19 with TRBJ1-2; the D is unclear. Sequencing used PBMCs or T cells enriched from blood (not recorded which). In nucleotides, the CDR3 is TGTGCCTGCGCGCGAGGGATGGAACACTATGGCTACACCTTC. It specifies CACARGMEHYGYTF. The whole variable domain, filled in from reference TRBV19 and TRBJ1-2, reads DGGITQSPKYLFRKEGQNVTLSCEQNLNHDAMYWYRQDPGQGLRLIYYSQIVNDFQKGDIAEGYSVSREKKESFPLTVTSAQKNPTAFYLCACARGMEHYGYTFGSGTRLTVV.